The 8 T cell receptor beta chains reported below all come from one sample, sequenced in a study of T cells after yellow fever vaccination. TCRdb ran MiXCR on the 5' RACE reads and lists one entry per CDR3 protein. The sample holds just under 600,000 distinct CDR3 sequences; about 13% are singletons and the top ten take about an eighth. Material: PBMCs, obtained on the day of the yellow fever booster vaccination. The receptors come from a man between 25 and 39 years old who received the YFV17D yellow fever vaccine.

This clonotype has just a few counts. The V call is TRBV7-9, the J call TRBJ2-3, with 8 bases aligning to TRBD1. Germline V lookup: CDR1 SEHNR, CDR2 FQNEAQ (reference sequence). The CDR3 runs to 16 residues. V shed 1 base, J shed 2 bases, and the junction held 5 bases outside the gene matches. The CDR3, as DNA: TGTGCCAGCAGCTTAGGTCAGGGGGCCTTCACAGATACGCAGTATTTT. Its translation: CASSLGQGAFTDTQYF.

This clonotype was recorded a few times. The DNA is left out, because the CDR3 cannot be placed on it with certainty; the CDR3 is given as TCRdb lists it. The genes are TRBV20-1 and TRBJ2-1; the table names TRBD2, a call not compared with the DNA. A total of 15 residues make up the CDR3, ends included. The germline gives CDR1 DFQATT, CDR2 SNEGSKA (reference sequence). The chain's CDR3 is CCSASLAGGENEQFF.

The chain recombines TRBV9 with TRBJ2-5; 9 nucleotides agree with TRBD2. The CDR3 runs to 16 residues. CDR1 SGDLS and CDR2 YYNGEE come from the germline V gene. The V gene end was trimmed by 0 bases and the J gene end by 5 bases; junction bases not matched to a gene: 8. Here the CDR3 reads CASSVGGSGSRETQYF. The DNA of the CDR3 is TGTGCCAGCAGCGTAGGGGGTAGCGGGAGTCGGGAGACCCAGTACTTC.

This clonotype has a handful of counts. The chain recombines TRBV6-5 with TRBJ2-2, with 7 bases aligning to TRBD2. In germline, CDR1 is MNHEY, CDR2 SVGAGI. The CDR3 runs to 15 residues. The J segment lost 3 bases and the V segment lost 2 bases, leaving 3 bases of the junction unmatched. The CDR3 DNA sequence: TGTGCCAGCAGTTACGTGGGAGGGGACACCGGGGAGCTGTTTTTT. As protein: CASSYVGGDTGELFF.

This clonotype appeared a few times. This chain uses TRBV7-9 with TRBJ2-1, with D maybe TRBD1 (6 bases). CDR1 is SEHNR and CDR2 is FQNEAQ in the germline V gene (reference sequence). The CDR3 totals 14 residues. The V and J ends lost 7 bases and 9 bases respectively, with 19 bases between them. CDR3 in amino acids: CASTVGQGHGEQFF. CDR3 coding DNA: TGTGCCAGCACCGTAGGGCAGGGGCACGGTGAGCAGTTCTTC.

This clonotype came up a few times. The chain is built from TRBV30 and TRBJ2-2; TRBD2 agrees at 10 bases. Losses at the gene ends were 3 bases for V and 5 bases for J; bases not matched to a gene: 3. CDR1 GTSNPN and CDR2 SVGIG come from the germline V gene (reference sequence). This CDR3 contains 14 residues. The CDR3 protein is CAWRLAGITGELFF. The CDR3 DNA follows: TGTGCCTGGAGACTAGCGGGAATTACCGGGGAGCTGTTTTTT.

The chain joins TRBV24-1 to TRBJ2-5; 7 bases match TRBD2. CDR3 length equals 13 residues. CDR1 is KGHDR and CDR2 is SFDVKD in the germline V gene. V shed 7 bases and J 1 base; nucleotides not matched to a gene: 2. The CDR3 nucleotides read TGTGCCACCAGCCCGGGAGGCCAAGAGACCCAGTACTTC. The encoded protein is CATSPGGQETQYF.

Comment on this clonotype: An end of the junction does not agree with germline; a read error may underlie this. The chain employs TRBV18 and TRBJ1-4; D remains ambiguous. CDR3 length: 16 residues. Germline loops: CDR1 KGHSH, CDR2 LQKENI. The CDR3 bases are TGTGCCAGCTCGCCACGGCGAGGGATTTCTAATGAAAAACTGTTTTTT. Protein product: CASSPRRGISNEKLFF.